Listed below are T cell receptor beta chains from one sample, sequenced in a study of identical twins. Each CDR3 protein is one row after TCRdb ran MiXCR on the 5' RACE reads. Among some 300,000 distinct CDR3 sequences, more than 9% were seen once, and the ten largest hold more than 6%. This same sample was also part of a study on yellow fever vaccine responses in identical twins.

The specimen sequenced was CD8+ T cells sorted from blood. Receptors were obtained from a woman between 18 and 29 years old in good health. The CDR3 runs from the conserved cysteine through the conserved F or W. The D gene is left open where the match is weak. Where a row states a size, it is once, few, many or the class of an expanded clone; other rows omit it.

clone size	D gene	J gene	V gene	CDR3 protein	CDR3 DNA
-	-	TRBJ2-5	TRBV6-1	CARKGSLQETQYF	TGTGCCAGAAAGGGCTCCCTCCAAGAGACCCAGTACTTC
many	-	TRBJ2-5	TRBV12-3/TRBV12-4	CASSPGFQETQYF	TGTGCCAGCAGTCCAGGCTTCCAAGAGACCCAGTACTTC
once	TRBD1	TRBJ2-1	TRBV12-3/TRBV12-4	CTSSAPGTGANEQFF	TGTACCAGCAGCGCCCCCGGGACAGGGGCCAATGAGCAGTTCTTC
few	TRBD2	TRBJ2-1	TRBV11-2	CASSFRAAGDLLGEQFF	TGTGCCAGCAGCTTCAGGGCCGCGGGGGACCTGCTGGGTGAGCAGTTCTTC
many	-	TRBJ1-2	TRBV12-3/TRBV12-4	CASSNPGQGYTF	TGTGCCAGCAGCAACCCAGGGCAGGGCTACACCTTC
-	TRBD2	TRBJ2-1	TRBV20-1	CSALLAGSSYNEQFF	TGCAGTGCTTTGCTAGCGGGGAGCTCCTACAATGAGCAGTTCTTC
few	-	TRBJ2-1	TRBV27	CASQGPASAYNEQFF	TGTGCCAGCCAGGGGCCCGCTTCGGCCTACAATGAGCAGTTCTTC
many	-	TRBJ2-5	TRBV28	CASSFMGFQETQYF	TGTGCCAGCAGTTTCATGGGATTTCAAGAGACCCAGTACTTC
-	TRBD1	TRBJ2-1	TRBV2	CASSDTTGGTTYNEQFF	TGTGCCAGCAGTGATACGACAGGGGGTACGACCTACAATGAGCAGTTCTTC
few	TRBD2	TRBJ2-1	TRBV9	CASSVGDLAGVGNEQFF	TGTGCCAGCAGCGTAGGAGATCTAGCGGGAGTGGGTAATGAGCAGTTCTTC
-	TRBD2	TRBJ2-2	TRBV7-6	CASSYGLAGESVTGELFF	TGTGCCAGCAGCTACGGACTAGCGGGAGAATCGGTTACCGGGGAGCTGTTTTTT
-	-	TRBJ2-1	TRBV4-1	CASSQEEGRGINEQFF	TGCGCCAGCAGCCAAGAAGAGGGGCGAGGGATCAATGAGCAGTTCTTC
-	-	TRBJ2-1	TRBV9	CASSVEGLSEQFF	TGTGCCAGCAGCGTAGAGGGCCTTAGTGAGCAGTTCTTC
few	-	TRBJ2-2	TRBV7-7	CASSRAGHTTGELFF	TGTGCCAGCAGCCGGGCGGGACATACCACCGGGGAGCTGTTTTTT
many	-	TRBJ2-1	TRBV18	CASSIYNEQFF	TGTGCCAGCTCAATCTACAATGAGCAGTTCTTC
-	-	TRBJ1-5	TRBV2	CASSEPQGGNQPQHF	TGTGCCAGCAGTGAACCACAGGGAGGCAATCAGCCCCAGCATTTT
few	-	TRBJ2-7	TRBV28	CASTRPSPDYEQYF	TGTGCCAGCACCCGGCCCAGCCCTGACTACGAGCAGTACTTC
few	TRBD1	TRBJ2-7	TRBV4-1	CASSQDRSGTGGAEQYF	TGCGCCAGCAGCCAAGATCGCTCCGGGACAGGGGGCGCCGAGCAGTACTTC
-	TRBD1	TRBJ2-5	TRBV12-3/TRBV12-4	CASVGGGHQETQYF	TGTGCCAGCGTAGGGGGCGGGCACCAAGAGACCCAGTACTTC
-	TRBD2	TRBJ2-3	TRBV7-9	CASSSSRTSGNTDTQYF	TGTGCCAGCAGCTCCTCTAGGACTAGCGGAAACACAGATACGCAGTATTTT
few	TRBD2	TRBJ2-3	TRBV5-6	CASSHGGGGTDTQYF	TGTGCCAGCAGCCATGGTGGGGGGGGCACAGATACGCAGTATTTT
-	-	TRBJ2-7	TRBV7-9	CASSLAAGWYEQYF	TGTGCCAGCAGCTTAGCGGCAGGGTGGTACGAGCAGTACTTC
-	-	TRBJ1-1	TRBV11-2	CASSLDQGNTEAFF	TGTGCCAGCAGCTTAGATCAGGGGAACACTGAAGCTTTCTTT
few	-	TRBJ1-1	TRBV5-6	CASSLYYPNTEAFF	TGTGCCAGCAGCTTGTATTACCCGAACACTGAAGCTTTCTTT
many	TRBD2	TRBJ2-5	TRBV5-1	CASSLVGGLAFVRVETQYF	TGCGCCAGCAGCTTGGTCGGCGGACTAGCGTTCGTAAGAGTAGAGACCCAGTACTTC
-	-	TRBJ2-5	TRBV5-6	CASSFPVTRETQYF	TGTGCCAGCAGCTTTCCCGTGACTCGAGAGACCCAGTACTTC
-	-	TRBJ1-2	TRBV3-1	CASSQEYRNNYGYTF	TGTGCCAGCAGCCAAGAATACAGGAACAACTATGGCTACACCTTC
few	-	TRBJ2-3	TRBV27	CASSRGARTDTQYF	TGTGCCAGCAGTCGTGGAGCTCGCACAGATACGCAGTATTTT
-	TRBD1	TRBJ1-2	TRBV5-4	CASSFQGGYGYTF	TGTGCCAGCAGCTTCCAGGGGGGCTATGGCTACACCTTC
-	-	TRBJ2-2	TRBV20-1	CSASNARRRDIYDTGELFF	TGCAGTGCCTCAAACGCCCGACGCAGGGACATCTATGACACCGGGGAGCTGTTTTTT
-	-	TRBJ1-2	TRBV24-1	CATSDGGDPYGYTF	TGTGCCACCAGTGATGGGGGGGACCCCTATGGCTACACCTTC
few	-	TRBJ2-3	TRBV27	CASSLAGTPDTQYF	TGTGCCAGCAGTTTAGCAGGGACTCCAGATACGCAGTATTTT
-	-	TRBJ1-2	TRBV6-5	CASSYSEGGYGYTF	TGTGCCAGCAGTTACTCGGAGGGGGGCTATGGCTACACCTTC
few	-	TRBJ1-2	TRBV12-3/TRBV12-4	CASGQIYGYTF	TGTGCCAGCGGGCAGATCTATGGCTACACCTTC
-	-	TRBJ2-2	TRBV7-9	CASSRLSGANTGEPFF	TGTGCCAGCAGCCGACTTAGTGGGGCGAACACCGGGGAGCCGTTTTTT
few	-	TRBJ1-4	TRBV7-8	CASSLRGGANEKLFF	TGTGCCAGCAGCTTGAGAGGTGGAGCTAATGAAAAACTGTTTTTT
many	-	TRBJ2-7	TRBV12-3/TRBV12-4	CASSGTSYEQYF	TGTGCCAGCAGTGGGACATCCTACGAGCAGTACTTC
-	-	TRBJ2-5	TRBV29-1	CSVESQGKTQYF	TGCAGCGTTGAGTCCCAGGGGAAGACCCAGTACTTC
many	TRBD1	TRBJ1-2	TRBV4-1	CASRSTGNYGYTF	TGCGCCAGCAGGTCGACAGGGAACTATGGCTACACCTTC
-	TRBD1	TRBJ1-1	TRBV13	CASGGGGSNTEAFF	TGTGCCAGCGGGGGAGGGGGCTCTAACACTGAAGCTTTCTTT
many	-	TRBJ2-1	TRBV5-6	CASSSIVAYSSYNEQFF	TGTGCCAGCAGCTCAATCGTGGCTTATAGCTCCTACAATGAGCAGTTCTTC
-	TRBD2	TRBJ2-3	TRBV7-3	CASSPGTISGRSTDTQYF	TGTGCCAGCAGCCCCGGGACAATCAGCGGGAGAAGCACAGATACGCAGTATTTT
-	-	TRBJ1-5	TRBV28	CATDRIRGNQPQHF	TGTGCCACTGACAGGATCCGGGGCAATCAGCCCCAGCATTTT
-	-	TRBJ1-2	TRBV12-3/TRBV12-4	CASSFRADYGYTF	TGTGCCAGCAGTTTTAGGGCAGACTATGGCTACACCTTC
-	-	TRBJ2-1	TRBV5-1	CASSLVIGPEAPNEQFF	TGCGCCAGCAGCTTGGTAATCGGTCCCGAAGCCCCCAATGAGCAGTTCTTC
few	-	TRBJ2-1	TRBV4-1	CASSFRLRMAGNEQFF	TGCGCCAGCAGCTTCCGCCTTAGGATGGCGGGGAATGAGCAGTTCTTC
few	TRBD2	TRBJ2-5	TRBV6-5	CASSYSTSGGNRVETQYF	TGTGCCAGCAGTTACTCAACTAGCGGGGGGAATCGAGTAGAGACCCAGTACTTC
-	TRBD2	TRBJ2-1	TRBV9	CASSPEPSGRANNEQFF	TGTGCCAGCAGCCCAGAGCCCTCCGGGAGGGCCAACAATGAGCAGTTCTTC